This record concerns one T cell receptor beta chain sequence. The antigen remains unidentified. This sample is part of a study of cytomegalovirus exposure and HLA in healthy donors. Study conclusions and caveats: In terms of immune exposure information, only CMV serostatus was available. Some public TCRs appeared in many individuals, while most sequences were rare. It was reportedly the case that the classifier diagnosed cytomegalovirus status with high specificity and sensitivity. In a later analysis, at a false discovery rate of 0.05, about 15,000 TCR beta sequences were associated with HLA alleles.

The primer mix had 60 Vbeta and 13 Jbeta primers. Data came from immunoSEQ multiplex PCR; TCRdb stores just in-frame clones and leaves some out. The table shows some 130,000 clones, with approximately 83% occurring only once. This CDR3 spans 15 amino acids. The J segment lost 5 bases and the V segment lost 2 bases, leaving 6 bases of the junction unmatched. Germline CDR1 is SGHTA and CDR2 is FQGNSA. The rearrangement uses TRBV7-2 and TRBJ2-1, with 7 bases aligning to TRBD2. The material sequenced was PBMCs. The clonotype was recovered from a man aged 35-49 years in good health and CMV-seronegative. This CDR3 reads CASSLSAGEHNEQFF. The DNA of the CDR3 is TGTGCCAGCAGCTTATCCGCGGGAGAGCACAATGAGCAGTTCTTC.